The source of this T cell receptor beta chain is a study of long-term antiretroviral therapy in people with HIV. With V trimmed by 0 bases and J by 2 bases, 8 bases remained unmatched. The CDR3 runs 19 residues. The germline CDR1 and CDR2 sequences are LNHNV and YYDKDF (reference sequence). Study results and limitations: Collection spanned 2004 to 2017; ART regimens may be less effective than current ones. Repertoires with HIV possessed tighter CDR3 length spans than those of controls. Once patients were on ART, diversity went higher but still fell short of transplant donor controls.

Remarks on this clone: Its antigen is unknown.

At the survey level, the v3.0 immunoSEQ assay was run. This table comes from immunoSEQ multiplex PCR, and its TCRdb copy is limited to in-frame clones, with some not included. The sample contains over 15,000 clones, roughly 94% of which appear only once. The sequenced sample was unsorted PBMCs, obtained around 6.5 years after starting antiretroviral therapy. The chain carries TRBV15 and TRBJ2-1; 12 bases align to TRBD2. The receptor was derived from a woman aged 45-65 years with HIV. The CDR3 sequence is CATSRDPGPSGRAYNEQFF. CDR3 nucleotide sequence: TGTGCCACCAGCAGAGATCCGGGCCCTAGCGGGAGGGCCTACAATGAGCAGTTCTTC. Together with reference TRBV15 and TRBJ2-1, the CDR3 gives the full variable domain: DAMVIQNPRYQVTQFGKPVTLSCSQTLNHNVMYWYQQKSSQAPKLLFHYYDKDFNNEADTPDNFQSRRPNTSFCFLDIRSPGLGDTAMYLCATSRDPGPSGRAYNEQFFGPGTRLTVL.